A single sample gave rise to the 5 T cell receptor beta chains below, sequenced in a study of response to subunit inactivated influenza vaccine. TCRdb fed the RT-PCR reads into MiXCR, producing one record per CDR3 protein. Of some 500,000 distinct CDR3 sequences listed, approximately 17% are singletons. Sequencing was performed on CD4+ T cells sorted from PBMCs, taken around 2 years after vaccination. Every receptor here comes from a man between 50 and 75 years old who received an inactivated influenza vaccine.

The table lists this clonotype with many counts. As DNA, the CDR3 is TGTGCCAGCAGGAGGGGGGATGAGCAGTTCTTC. Amino acid sequence: CASRRGDEQFF. V and J are TRBV4-2 and TRBJ2-1; D is tentatively TRBD1 or TRBD2 (6 bases each). CDR3 size: 11 residues. V shed 6 bases and J shed 8 bases, with 8 bases lying between them. From germline, CDR1 is LGHNA and CDR2 YNFKEQ.

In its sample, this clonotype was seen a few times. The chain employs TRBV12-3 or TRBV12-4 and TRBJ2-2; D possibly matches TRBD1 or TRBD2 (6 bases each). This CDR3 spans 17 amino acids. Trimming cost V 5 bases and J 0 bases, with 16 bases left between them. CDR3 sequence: CASSPPGGRANTGELFF. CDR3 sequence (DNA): TGTGCCAGCAGTCCTCCCGGGGGCAGGGCGAACACCGGGGAGCTGTTTTTT.

The CDR3 sequence is CASSQILRGGTEAFF. CDR3 nucleotides: TGTGCCAGCAGCCAGATCCTCCGGGGGGGCACTGAAGCTTTCTTT. V gene TRBV4-2 combines with J gene TRBJ1-1; tentatively, D is TRBD1 (5 bases). This CDR3 has 15 amino acids. The ends were cut back, 3 bases at V and 4 bases at J, with 15 bases in the middle. Germline assignment: CDR1 LGHNA and CDR2 YNFKEQ.

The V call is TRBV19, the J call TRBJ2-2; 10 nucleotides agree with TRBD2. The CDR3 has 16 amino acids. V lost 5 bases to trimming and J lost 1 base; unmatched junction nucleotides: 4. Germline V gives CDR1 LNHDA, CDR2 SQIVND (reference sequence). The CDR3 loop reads CASSPLAGLNTGELFF. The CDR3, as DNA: TGTGCCAGTAGTCCACTAGCGGGGCTGAACACCGGGGAGCTGTTTTTT.

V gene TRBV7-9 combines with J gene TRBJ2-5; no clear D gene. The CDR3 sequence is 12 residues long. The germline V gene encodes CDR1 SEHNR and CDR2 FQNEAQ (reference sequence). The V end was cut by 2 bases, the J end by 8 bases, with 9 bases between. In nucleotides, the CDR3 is TGTGCCAGCAGCTTAATTATCCAAACCCAGTACTTC. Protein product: CASSLIIQTQYF.